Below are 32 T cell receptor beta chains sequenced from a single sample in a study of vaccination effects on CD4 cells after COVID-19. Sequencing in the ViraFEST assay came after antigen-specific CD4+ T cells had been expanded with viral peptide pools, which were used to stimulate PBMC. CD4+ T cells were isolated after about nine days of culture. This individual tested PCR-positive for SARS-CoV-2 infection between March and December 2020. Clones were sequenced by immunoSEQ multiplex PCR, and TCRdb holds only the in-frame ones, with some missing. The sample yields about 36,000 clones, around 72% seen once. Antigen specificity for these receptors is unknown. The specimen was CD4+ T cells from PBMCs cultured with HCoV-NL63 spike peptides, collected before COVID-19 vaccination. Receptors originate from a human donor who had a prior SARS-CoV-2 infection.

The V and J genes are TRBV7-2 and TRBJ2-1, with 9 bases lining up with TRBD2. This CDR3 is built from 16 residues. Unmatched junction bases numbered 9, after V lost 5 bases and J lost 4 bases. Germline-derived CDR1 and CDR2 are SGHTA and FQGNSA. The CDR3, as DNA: TGTGCCAGCAGCCTCGCCCCCGCGGGGGGGTACAATGAGCAGTTCTTC. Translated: CASSLAPAGGYNEQFF. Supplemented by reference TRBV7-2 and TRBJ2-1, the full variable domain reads GAGVSQSPSNKVTEKGKDVELRCDPISGHTALYWYRQSLGQGLEFLIYFQGNSAPDKSGLPSDRFSAERTGGSVSTLTIQRTQQEDSAVYLCASSLAPAGGYNEQFFGPGTRLTVL.

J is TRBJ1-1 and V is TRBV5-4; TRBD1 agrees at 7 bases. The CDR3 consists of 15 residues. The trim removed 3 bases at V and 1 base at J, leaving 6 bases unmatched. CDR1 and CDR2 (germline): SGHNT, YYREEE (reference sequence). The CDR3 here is CASSYQGQPNTEAFF. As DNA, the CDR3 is TGTGCCAGCAGCTATCAGGGACAGCCGAACACTGAAGCTTTCTTT.

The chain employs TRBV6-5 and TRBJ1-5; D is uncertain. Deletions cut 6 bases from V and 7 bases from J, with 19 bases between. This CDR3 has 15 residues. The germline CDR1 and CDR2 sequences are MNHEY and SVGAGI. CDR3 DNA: TGTGCCAGCAGCGCCTCCTTGCGTGGAGTCCAGCCCCAGCATTTT. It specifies CASSASLRGVQPQHF.

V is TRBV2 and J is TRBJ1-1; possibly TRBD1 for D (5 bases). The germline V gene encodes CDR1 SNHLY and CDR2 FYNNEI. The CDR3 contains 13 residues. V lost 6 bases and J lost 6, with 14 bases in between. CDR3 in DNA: TGTGCCAGCAGCCCGGGGGTGGGGGCTGAAGCTTTCTTT. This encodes CASSPGVGAEAFF.

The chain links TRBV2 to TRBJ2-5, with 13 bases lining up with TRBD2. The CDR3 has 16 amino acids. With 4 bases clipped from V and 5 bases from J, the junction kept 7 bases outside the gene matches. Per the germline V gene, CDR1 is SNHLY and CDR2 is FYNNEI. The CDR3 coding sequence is TGTGCCAGCAGTGCGGCGGGACTAGCGGGGTGGGAGACCCAGTACTTC. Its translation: CASSAAGLAGWETQYF.

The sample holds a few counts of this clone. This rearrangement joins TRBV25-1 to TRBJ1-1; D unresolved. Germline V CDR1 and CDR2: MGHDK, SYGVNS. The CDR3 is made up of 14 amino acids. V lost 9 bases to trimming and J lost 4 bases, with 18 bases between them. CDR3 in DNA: TGTGCCAGTGTCGACACAATCTCGGGCACTGAAGCTTTCTTT. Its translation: CASVDTISGTEAFF.

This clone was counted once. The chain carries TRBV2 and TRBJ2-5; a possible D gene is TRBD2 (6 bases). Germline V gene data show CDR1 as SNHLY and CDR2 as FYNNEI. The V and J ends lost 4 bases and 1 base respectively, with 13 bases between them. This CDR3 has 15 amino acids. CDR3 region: CASSGDLGGQETQYF. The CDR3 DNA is TGTGCCAGCAGTGGAGACCTCGGGGGCCAAGAGACCCAGTACTTC.

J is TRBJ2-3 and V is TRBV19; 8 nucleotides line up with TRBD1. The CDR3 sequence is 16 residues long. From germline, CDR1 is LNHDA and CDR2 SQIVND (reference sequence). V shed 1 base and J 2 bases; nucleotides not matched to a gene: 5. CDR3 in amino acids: CASSIGAGGLTDTQYF. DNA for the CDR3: TGTGCCAGTAGTATAGGGGCAGGGGGCCTCACAGATACGCAGTATTTT.

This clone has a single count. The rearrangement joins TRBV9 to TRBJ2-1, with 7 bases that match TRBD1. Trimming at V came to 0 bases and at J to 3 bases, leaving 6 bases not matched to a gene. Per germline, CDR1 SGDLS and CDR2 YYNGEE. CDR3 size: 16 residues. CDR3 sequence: CASSVGTGVNYNEQFF. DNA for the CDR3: TGTGCCAGCAGCGTAGGTACAGGGGTTAACTACAATGAGCAGTTCTTC.

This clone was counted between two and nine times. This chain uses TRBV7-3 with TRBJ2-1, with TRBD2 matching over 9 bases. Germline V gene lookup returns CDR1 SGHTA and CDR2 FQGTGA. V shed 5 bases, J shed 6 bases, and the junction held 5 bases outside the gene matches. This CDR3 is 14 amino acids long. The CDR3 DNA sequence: TGTGCCAGCAGCCTAGCGGGGAGGGCCAATGAGCAGTTCTTC. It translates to CASSLAGRANEQFF.

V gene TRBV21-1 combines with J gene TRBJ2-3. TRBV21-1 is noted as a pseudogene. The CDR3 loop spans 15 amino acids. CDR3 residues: CASSKDRSWWGTQYF. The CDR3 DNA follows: TGTGCCAGCAGCAAAGATCGATCCTGGTGGGGGACGCAGTATTTT.

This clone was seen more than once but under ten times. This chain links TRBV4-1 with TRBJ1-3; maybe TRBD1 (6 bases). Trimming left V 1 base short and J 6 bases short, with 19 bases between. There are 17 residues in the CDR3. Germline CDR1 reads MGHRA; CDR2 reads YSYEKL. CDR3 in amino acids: CASSQVMGARLKNTIYF. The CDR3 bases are TGCGCCAGCAGCCAAGTCATGGGGGCCAGGCTGAAAAACACCATATATTTT.

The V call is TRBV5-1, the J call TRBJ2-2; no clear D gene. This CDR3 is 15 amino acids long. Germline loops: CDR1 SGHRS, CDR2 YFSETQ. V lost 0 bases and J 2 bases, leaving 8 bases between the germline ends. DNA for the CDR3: TGCGCCAGCAGCTTGGGCAGAACTAACACCGGGGAGCTGTTTTTT. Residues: CASSLGRTNTGELFF.

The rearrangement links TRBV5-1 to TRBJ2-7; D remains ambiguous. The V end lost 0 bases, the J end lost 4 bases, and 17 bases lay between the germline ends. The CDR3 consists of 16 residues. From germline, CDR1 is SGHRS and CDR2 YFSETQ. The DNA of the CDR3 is TGCGCCAGCAGCTTGGATCCCGCTGGGTTTGAGTACGAGCAGTACTTC. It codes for CASSLDPAGFEYEQYF.

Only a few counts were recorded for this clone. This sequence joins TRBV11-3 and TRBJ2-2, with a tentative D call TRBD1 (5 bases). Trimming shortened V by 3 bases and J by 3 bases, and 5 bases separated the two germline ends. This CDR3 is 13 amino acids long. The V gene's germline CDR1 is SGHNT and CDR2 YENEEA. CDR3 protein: CASSFRDTGELFF. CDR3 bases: TGTGCCAGCAGCTTCAGGGACACCGGGGAGCTGTTTTTT. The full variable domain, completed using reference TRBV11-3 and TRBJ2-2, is EAGVVQSPRYKIIEKKQPVAFWCNPISGHNTLYWYLQNLGQGPELLIRYENEEAVDDSQLPKDRFSAERLKGVDSTLKIQPAELGDSAVYLCASSFRDTGELFFGEGSRLTVL.

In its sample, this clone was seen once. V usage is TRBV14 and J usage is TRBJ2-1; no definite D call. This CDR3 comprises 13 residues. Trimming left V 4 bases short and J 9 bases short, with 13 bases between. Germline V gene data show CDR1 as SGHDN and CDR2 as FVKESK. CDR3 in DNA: TGTGCCAGCAGCCGCCAAATGAATACTGAGCAGTTCTTC. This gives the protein CASSRQMNTEQFF.

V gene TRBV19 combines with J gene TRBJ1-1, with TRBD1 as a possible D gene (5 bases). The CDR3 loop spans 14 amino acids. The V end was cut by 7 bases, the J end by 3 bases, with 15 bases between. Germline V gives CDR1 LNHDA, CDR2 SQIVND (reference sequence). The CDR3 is CASTPTTGYTEAFF. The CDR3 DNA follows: TGTGCCAGTACCCCGACCACAGGCTACACTGAAGCTTTCTTT.

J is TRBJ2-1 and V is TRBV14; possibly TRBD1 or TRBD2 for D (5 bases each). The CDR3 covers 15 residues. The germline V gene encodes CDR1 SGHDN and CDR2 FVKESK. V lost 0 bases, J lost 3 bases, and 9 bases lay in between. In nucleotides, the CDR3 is TGTGCCAGCAGCCAAGAGGGGACGTACTACAATGAGCAGTTCTTC. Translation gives CASSQEGTYYNEQFF.

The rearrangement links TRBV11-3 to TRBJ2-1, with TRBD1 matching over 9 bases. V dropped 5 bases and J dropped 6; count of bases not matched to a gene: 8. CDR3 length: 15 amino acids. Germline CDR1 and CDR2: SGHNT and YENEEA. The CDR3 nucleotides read TGTGCCAGCAGCCCGGGACAGGGCCGGGTCAATGAGCAGTTCTTC. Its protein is CASSPGQGRVNEQFF.

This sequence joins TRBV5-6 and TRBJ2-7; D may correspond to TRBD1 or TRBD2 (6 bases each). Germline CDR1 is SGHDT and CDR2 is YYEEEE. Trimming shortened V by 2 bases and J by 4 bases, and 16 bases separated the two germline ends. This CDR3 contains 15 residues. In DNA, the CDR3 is TGTGCCAGCAGCTTTTGGGGGGCGGGTTCGTACGAGCAGTACTTC. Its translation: CASSFWGAGSYEQYF.

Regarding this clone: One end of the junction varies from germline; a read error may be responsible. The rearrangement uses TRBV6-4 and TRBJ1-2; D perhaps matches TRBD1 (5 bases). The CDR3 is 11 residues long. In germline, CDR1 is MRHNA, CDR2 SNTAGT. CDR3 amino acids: CASRMMTPDTF. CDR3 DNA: TGTGCCAGCAGGATGATGACTCCGGACACGTTC.

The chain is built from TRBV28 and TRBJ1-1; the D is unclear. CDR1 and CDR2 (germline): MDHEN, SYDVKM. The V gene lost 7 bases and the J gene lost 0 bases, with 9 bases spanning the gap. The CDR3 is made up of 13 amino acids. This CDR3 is CASTSTLNTEAFF. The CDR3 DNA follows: TGTGCCAGCACCTCAACGTTGAACACTGAAGCTTTCTTT.

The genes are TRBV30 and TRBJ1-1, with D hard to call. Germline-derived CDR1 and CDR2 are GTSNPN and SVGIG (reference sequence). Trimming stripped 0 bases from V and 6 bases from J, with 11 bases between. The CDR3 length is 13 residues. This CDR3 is CAWSVALAAEAFF. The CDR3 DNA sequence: TGTGCCTGGAGTGTAGCGCTGGCCGCTGAAGCTTTCTTT.

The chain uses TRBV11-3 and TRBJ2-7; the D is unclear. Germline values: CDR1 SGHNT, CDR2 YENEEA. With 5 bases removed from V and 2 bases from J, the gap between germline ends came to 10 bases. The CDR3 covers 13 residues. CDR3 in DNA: TGTGCCAGCAGCCCCGACTCAACCTACGAGCAGTACTTC. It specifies CASSPDSTYEQYF.

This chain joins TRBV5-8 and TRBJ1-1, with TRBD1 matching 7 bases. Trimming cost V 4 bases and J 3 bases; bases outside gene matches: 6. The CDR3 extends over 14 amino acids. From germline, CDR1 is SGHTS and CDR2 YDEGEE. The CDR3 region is CASSPDDRDTEAFF. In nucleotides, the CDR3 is TGTGCCAGCAGCCCGGACGACAGGGACACTGAAGCTTTCTTT.

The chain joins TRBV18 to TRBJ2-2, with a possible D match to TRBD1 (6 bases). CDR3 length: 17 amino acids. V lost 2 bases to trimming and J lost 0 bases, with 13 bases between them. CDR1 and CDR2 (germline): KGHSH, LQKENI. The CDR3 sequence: CASSPSARGANTGELFF. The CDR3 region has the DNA TGTGCCAGCTCACCATCAGCCAGGGGAGCGAACACCGGGGAGCTGTTTTTT. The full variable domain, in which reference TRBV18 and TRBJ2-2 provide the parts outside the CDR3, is NAGVMQNPRHLVRRRGQEARLRCSPMKGHSHVYWYRQLPEEGLKFMVYLQKENIIDESGMPKERFSAEFPKEGPSILRIQQVVRGDSAAYFCASSPSARGANTGELFFGEGSRLTVL.

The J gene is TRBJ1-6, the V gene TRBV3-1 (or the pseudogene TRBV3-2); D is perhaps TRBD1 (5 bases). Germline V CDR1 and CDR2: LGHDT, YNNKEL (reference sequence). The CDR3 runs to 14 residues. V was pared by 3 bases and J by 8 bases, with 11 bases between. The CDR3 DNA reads TGTGCCAGCAGCCAGAAGGGGCGGTATTCACCCCTCCACTTT. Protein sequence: CASSQKGRYSPLHF.

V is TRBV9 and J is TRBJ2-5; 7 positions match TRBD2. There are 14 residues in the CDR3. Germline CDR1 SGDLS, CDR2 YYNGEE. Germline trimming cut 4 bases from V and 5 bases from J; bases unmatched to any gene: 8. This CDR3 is CASSPGGSAETQYF. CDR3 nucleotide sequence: TGTGCCAGCAGCCCCGGCGGGAGCGCGGAGACCCAGTACTTC.

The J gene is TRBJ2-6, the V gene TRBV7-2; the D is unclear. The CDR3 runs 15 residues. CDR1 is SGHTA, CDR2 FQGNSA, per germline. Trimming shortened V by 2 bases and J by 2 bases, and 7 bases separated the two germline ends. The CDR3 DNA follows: TGTGCCAGCAGCTTAATGTCAGCTGGGGCCAACGTCCTGACTTTC. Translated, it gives CASSLMSAGANVLTF. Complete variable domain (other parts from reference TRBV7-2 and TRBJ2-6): GAGVSQSPSNKVTEKGKDVELRCDPISGHTALYWYRQSLGQGLEFLIYFQGNSAPDKSGLPSDRFSAERTGGSVSTLTIQRTQQEDSAVYLCASSLMSAGANVLTFGAGSRLTVL.

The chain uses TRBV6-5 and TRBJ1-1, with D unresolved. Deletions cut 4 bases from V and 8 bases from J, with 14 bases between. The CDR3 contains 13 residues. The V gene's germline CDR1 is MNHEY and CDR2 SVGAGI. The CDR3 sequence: CASSSAPRNEAFF. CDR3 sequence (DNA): TGTGCCAGCAGTTCGGCCCCACGAAACGAAGCTTTCTTT.

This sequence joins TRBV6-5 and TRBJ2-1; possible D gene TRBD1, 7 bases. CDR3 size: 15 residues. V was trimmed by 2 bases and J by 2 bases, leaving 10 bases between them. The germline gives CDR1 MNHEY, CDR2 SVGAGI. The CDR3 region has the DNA TGTGCCAGCAGTTACGTCAGGGGGGCCTACAATGAGCAGTTCTTC. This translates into CASSYVRGAYNEQFF.

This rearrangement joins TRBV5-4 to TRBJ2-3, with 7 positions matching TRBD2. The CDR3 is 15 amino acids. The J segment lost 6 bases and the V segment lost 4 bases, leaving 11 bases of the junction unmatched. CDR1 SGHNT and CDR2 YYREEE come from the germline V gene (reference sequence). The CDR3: CASSPNGLGGDTQYF. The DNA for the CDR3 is TGTGCCAGCAGCCCAAACGGACTGGGGGGGGATACGCAGTATTTT.